Presented here are 26 T cell receptor beta chains from one specimen sequenced in a study of tumor and adjacent non-tumor tissue in lung cancer. No cell sorting was done before RNA was extracted from the tissue. A modified ARM-PCR protocol with three rounds of nested PCR amplified TCRbeta. MiXCR, run by TCRdb on the multiplex PCR reads, gives a single entry per CDR3 protein. The sample shows fewer than 100,000 distinct CDR3 sequences, 55% to 75% of them seen only once. The sequenced material came from lung tumor tissue. The receptor source for this set is a woman in her forties with non-small cell lung cancer.

This clonotype was picked up a small number of times. A read error may account for a junction end that differs from germline. This chain connects TRBV11-2 to TRBJ2-2; possible D gene TRBD1, 5 bases. Per the germline V gene, CDR1 is SGHAT and CDR2 is FQNNGV. This CDR3 has 15 residues. The CDR3 DNA follows: TGTGCCAGCAGCGCCCTGCCAGGGAACACAGGGGAGCTGTTTTTT. The encoded protein is CASSALPGNTGELFF.

This clonotype has a count of ten or more. V usage is TRBV20-1 and J usage is TRBJ2-7; D is ambiguous. CDR1 DFQATT and CDR2 SNEGSKA come from the germline V gene (reference sequence). With 2 bases removed from V and 0 bases from J, the gap between germline ends came to 14 bases. The length of the CDR3 is 15 residues. The CDR3 DNA sequence: TGCAGTGCTAGAAGAATAGGATTTAGCTCCTACGAGCAGTACTTC. It codes for CSARRIGFSSYEQYF.

In the case of this clonotype: This may arise from a read error, as a much more abundant clone is one base away. The chain employs TRBV28 and TRBJ1-5; D not certain. The J call may be mistaken, given a closer DNA end match to TRBJ2-3. The CDR3 covers 12 residues. CDR1 is MDHEN, CDR2 SYDVKM, per germline. This CDR3 is CASRDSNQPQYF. Here the CDR3 DNA reads TGTGCCAGCAGGGATAGCAATCAGCCCCAGTATTTT.

A remark on this clonotype: The junction departs from germline at one end; a sequencing error may be responsible. The CDR3 loop reads CASSLIDRAPGELFF. The CDR3 region has the DNA TGTGCCAGCAGCTTAATCGACAGGGCCCCCGGAGAGCTGTTCTTT. The chain is built from TRBV11-2 and TRBJ2-2; 7 bases line up with TRBD1. Germline V lookup: CDR1 SGHAT, CDR2 FQNNGV. CDR3 length: 15 amino acids.

V gene TRBV29-1 combines with J gene TRBJ2-2; no reliable D call. Per germline, CDR1 SQVTM and CDR2 ANQGSEA. Trimming removed 1 base from V and 10 bases from J, with 16 bases in between. CDR3 size: 14 residues. The CDR3: CSVEVGLSTVELFF. CDR3 nucleotides: TGCAGCGTTGAAGTTGGCTTAAGCACTGTGGAGCTGTTTTTT.

The chain employs TRBV7-9 and TRBJ1-4; no definite D call. Germline V gene data show CDR1 as SEHNR and CDR2 as FQNEAQ (reference sequence). Between the trimmed V and J ends, which lost 1 base and 3 bases, there was a span of 12 bases. The CDR3 runs 16 residues. In DNA form, the CDR3 reads TGTGCCAGCAGCTTAGTCCGGGCCAGTCCTAATGAAAAACTGTTTTTT. Its protein is CASSLVRASPNEKLFF.

On this clonotype: An end of the junction differs from the germline gene, which may be a read error. This sequence joins TRBV11-2 and TRBJ1-3; D is ambiguous. This CDR3 contains 17 residues. The V gene's germline CDR1 is SGHAT and CDR2 FQNNGV. CDR3 DNA sequence: TGTGCCGGCAGTAAATCGGAGAGAGAGAAAGGCGGAAACACCATATATTTT. This translates into CAGSKSEREKGGNTIYF. Full variable domain (outside the CDR3, taken from reference TRBV11-2 and TRBJ1-3): EAGVAQSPRYKIIEKRQSVAFWCNPISGHATLYWYQQILGQGPKLLIQFQNNGVVDDSQLPKDRFSAERLKGVDSTLKIQPAKLEDSAVYLCAGSKSEREKGGNTIYFGEGSWLTVV.

CDR3 DNA: TGTGACAGTAGCTTAGATCCCAGCGGGGGGATTGAACAGTTCTTC. Amino acids: CDSSLDPSGGIEQFF. The chain couples TRBV11-2 to TRBJ2-1; 9 nucleotides line up with TRBD2. The CDR3 length is 15 residues. Germline values: CDR1 SGHAT, CDR2 FQNNGV.

On this clonotype: Its ends do not fully match the called genes, so a read error is possible. The chain combines TRBV4-2 with TRBJ1-2; 7 bases match TRBD1. The CDR3 loop spans 14 amino acids. Germline CDR1 is LGHNA and CDR2 is YNFKEQ. Written as DNA, the CDR3 is TGTGTCAGCAGCCAGGGGGGGGCAACGGACGGCTACACCTTC. Amino acid sequence: CVSSQGGATDGYTF.

This clonotype was seen just once. Given a much more abundant clone one base away, this may be a read error. The chain joins TRBV5-1 to TRBJ2-7; no clear D. The CDR3 contains 14 residues. Germline V gene data show CDR1 as SGHRS and CDR2 as YFSETQ. V lost 0 bases to trimming and J lost 7 bases, with 14 bases between them. The CDR3 loop is CASSLVDTFSEQYF. Written as DNA, the CDR3 is TGCGCCAGCAGCTTGGTCGACACCTTCTCAGAGCAGTACTTC.

As regards this clonotype: A junction end diverges from the germline sequence, so it may reflect a read error. The gene calls are TRBV6-6 and TRBJ1-4; TRBD1 aligns across 8 bases. The germline gives CDR1 MNHNY, CDR2 SVGAGI (reference sequence). This CDR3 spans 14 amino acids. The CDR3 DNA reads TGTGACAGCAATTGGGGCAGGGGGCTTGAAAAACTGTTTTTT. Amino acid sequence: CDSNWGRGLEKLFF.

This clonotype was observed a single time. The CDR3 does not close with the conserved phenylalanine or tryptophan, likely indicating a read error. The CDR3 sequence is CASCLASSTSTDTQYL. Written as DNA, the CDR3 is TGTGCCAGCTGCTTAGCGTCTAGCACTAGCACAGATACGCAGTATCTT. The V call is TRBV11-2, the J call TRBJ2-3; TRBD2 is a possible D gene (5 bases). The CDR3 spans 16 residues. CDR1 and CDR2 (germline): SGHAT, FQNNGV.

As concerns this clonotype: A read error may account for a junction end that differs from germline. The J gene is TRBJ2-3, the V gene TRBV10-3, with D tentatively TRBD1 or TRBD2 (5 bases each). Germline V gene data show CDR1 as ENHRY and CDR2 as SYGVKD. The CDR3 sequence is 14 residues long. The CDR3: CAISAGRGYDTLYF. CDR3 sequence (DNA): TGTGCCATCAGTGCGGGACGGGGCTATGATACGCTGTATTTT.

This clonotype has at least ten counts. The chain combines TRBV7-9 with TRBJ2-7, with D unresolved. V lost 8 bases and J lost 2, with 16 bases in between. Germline V CDR1 and CDR2: SEHNR, FQNEAQ (reference sequence). The CDR3 has 14 amino acids. The CDR3 DNA is TGTGCCAGCCGGCCGGGCCCCTCAGCCTACGAGCAGTACTTC. Its translation: CASRPGPSAYEQYF. Full variable domain (remainder filled in from reference TRBV7-9 and TRBJ2-7): DTGVSQNPRHKITKRGQNVTFRCDPISEHNRLYWYRQTLGQGPEFLTYFQNEAQLEKSRLLSDRFSAERPKGSFSTLEIQRTEQGDSAMYLCASRPGPSAYEQYFGPGTRLTVT.

This clonotype has a single count. This may arise from a read error, as a much more abundant clone is one base away. J is TRBJ2-1 and V is TRBV20-1; D gene uncertain. The CDR3 contains 13 residues. Germline V gene sequence: CDR1 DFQATT, CDR2 SNEGSKA (reference sequence). In DNA form, the CDR3 reads TGCAGTGCTAGGGTCATCGCTGGGAATGGGCAGTTCTTC. This gives the protein CSARVIAGNGQFF.

Comment on this clonotype: At one end, the junction sequence differs from germline, possibly due to a read error. J is TRBJ2-7 and V is TRBV5-5, with D possibly TRBD1 on 6 matching bases. The CDR3 spans 13 residues. The V gene's germline CDR1 is SGHKS and CDR2 YYEKEE (reference sequence). This CDR3 is CANSLNRAYEQCF. CDR3 DNA: TGTGCCAACAGCTTGAACAGGGCCTACGAGCAGTGCTTC.

Of note for this clonotype: At one of its ends the junction is not consistent with the germline gene, which may arise from a read error. The CDR3 coding sequence is TGTGTCAGCAGCCCCCGACTGATAGACACAGATACGCAGTATTTT. Protein: CVSSPRLIDTDTQYF. The V and J genes are TRBV12-3 or TRBV12-4 and TRBJ2-3; no clear D gene. CDR3 length: 15 residues.

J is TRBJ2-3 and V is TRBV11-2; D gene unclear. V lost 4 bases, J lost 6 bases, and 17 bases lay in between. The germline gives CDR1 SGHAT, CDR2 FQNNGV. CDR3 length: 15 amino acids. The CDR3 DNA follows: TGTGCCAGCAGCTCAGAAGGGTCAGGACGGGATACGCAGTATTTT. Translated: CASSSEGSGRDTQYF.

This clonotype was seen at least ten times. This sequence joins TRBV6-1 and TRBJ1-6; weak D call: TRBD1 (6 bases). The CDR3 sequence is 15 residues long. The germline V and J ends were trimmed by 2 bases and 6 bases, with 11 bases remaining between them. Germline lookup yields CDR1 MNHNS and CDR2 SASEGT. In DNA form, the CDR3 reads TGTGCCAGCAGTGAACTCGGGGGCTCTAATTCACCCCTCCACTTT. As protein: CASSELGGSNSPLHF.

This clonotype came up a few times. No conserved phenylalanine or tryptophan ends this CDR3, so it is likely a read error. The chain links TRBV7-8 to TRBJ1-5; tentative D call: TRBD1 (5 bases). CDR3 length: 16 residues. Per germline, CDR1 SGHVS and CDR2 FQNEAQ. The germline V and J ends were trimmed by 5 bases and 0 bases, with 14 bases remaining between them. The CDR3 here is CASSRRGVYSNQPQHL. The CDR3, as DNA: TGTGCCAGCAGCCGACGGGGGGTTTATAGCAATCAGCCCCAGCATCTT.

V usage is TRBV11-2 and J usage is TRBJ2-5; the D gene is possibly TRBD2 (6 bases). V was shortened by 1 base and J by 6 bases, with 18 bases between the two germline ends. Germline values: CDR1 SGHAT, CDR2 FQNNGV. This CDR3 spans 16 amino acids. Here the CDR3 reads CASSLVGRRAQKTQYF. The CDR3 nucleotides read TGTGCCAGCAGCTTAGTCGGGCGGAGGGCTCAAAAGACCCAGTACTTC.

As concerns this clonotype: The CDR3 end shows no conserved phenylalanine or tryptophan, and so a read error is likely. The chain employs TRBV7-9 and TRBJ2-5; D perhaps matches TRBD2 (7 bases). The CDR3 is 15 residues long. CDR1 is SEHNR and CDR2 is FQNEAQ in the germline V gene (reference sequence). Deletions cut 7 bases from V and 4 bases from J, with 19 bases between. The CDR3 bases are TGTGCCAGCACCGGGGGGCTAGCTCCGGGAGAGACCCAGTACTCC. This translates into CASTGGLAPGETQYS.

This clonotype was recorded a few times. Relative to the germline gene, one junction end is altered; a read error may explain this. The rearrangement links TRBV6-1 to TRBJ2-7; weak D call: TRBD2 (5 bases). The length of the CDR3 is 14 residues. Germline V lookup: CDR1 MNHNS, CDR2 SASEGT. This chain's CDR3 is CASRRIGSYYERYF. The DNA for the CDR3 is TGTGCTAGCAGGAGGATAGGGAGTTACTACGAGCGGTACTTC.

In its sample, this clonotype was seen once. Because it lacks the conserved phenylalanine or tryptophan at the end, this CDR3 is likely a read error. This chain uses TRBV20-1 with TRBJ2-1; 9 nucleotides line up with TRBD2. V shed 4 bases and J 3 bases; nucleotides not matched to a gene: 10. CDR3 length: 16 residues. CDR1 and CDR2 (germline): DFQATT, SNEGSKA (reference sequence). This chain's CDR3 is CSANTLSGGNYNEQFI. The CDR3 DNA reads as TGCAGTGCTAACACATTGAGCGGGGGGAACTACAATGAGCAGTTCATC.

As regards this clonotype: The junction and the germline gene differ at one end; a read error may be behind it. The genes are TRBV20-1 and TRBJ1-2, with D possibly being TRBD1 (5 bases). Germline values: CDR1 DFQATT, CDR2 SNEGSKA (reference sequence). The CDR3 covers 13 residues. The CDR3 DNA reads TGCAGTGCTAGAGTACAGGTCAATTATGGCTACATCTTC. Protein product: CSARVQVNYGYIF.

The chain couples TRBV28 to TRBJ2-7, with D perhaps TRBD2 (6 bases). The length of the CDR3 is 11 residues. The germline gives CDR1 MDHEN, CDR2 SYDVKM. The V and J ends lost 9 bases and 4 bases respectively, with 10 bases between them. The CDR3 region has the DNA TGTGCCAGTGGAGGGATATACGAGCAGTACTTC. Translated: CASGGIYEQYF.